Listed below are T cell receptor beta chains from one sample, sequenced in a study of blood T cell repertoires in COVID-19. TCRdb's copy holds only in-frame clones and misses some; the assay was immunoSEQ multiplex PCR. The sample yields some 460,000 clones, approximately 90% seen once. Material: PBMCs or T cells enriched from blood (not recorded which). These receptors were taken from a woman in her late teens or twenties who had recovered from COVID-19. The CDR3 runs from the conserved cysteine through the conserved F or W. D genes are given only for firm matches. Rows give clone size only sometimes, using once, few, many, or a class for an expanded clone.

TRBV18,TRBJ1-1,.,TRBD1,CASSPDRVDEAFF,TGTGCCAGCTCGCCCGACAGGGTCGATGAAGCTTTCTTT
TRBV7-9,TRBJ2-2,.,.,CASSLVRGNTGELFF,TGTGCCAGCAGCTTAGTAAGGGGTAACACCGGGGAGCTGTTTTTT
TRBV5-4,TRBJ1-1,.,.,CASSLKGVNTEAFF,TGTGCCAGCAGCTTGAAGGGGGTGAACACTGAAGCTTTCTTT
TRBV28,TRBJ2-7,.,.,CASTTMPQTYEQYF,TGTGCCAGCACCACCATGCCCCAGACCTACGAGCAGTACTTC
TRBV6-1,TRBJ1-3,.,.,CASSDRVSGNTIYF,TGTGCCAGCAGTGACAGGGTCTCTGGAAACACCATATATTTT
TRBV5-1,TRBJ1-6,.,TRBD1,CASSPDRGGSPLHF,TGCGCCAGCAGCCCGGACAGGGGTGGTTCACCCCTCCACTTT
TRBV27,TRBJ1-6,.,.,CASSSRNSPLHF,TGTGCCAGCAGTTCCCGTAATTCACCCCTCCACTTT
TRBV2,TRBJ1-1,.,TRBD1,CASSLDRWSNTEAFF,TGTGCCAGCAGTTTGGACAGGTGGTCGAACACTGAAGCTTTCTTT
TRBV5-1,TRBJ1-1,.,.,CASRRETEAFF,TGCGCCAGCAGACGGGAAACTGAAGCTTTCTTT
TRBV30,TRBJ1-1,once,.,CAWSSLMGHTEAFF,TGTGCCTGGAGTTCGTTAATGGGGCACACTGAAGCTTTCTTT
TRBV27,TRBJ2-2,.,.,CASSLRPQGGELFF,TGTGCCAGCAGTTTGAGACCTCAGGGCGGGGAGCTGTTTTTT
TRBV7-9,TRBJ1-5,.,.,CASSLGGEDQPQHF,TGTGCCAGCAGCTTAGGGGGAGAGGATCAGCCCCAGCATTTT
TRBV18,TRBJ1-1,.,.,CASSPSQGTNQAFF,TGTGCCAGCTCACCCTCACAGGGCACCAACCAAGCTTTCTTT
TRBV28,TRBJ1-2,.,TRBD1,CASSFLDRGGGYTF,TGTGCCAGCAGTTTCCTCGACAGGGGGGGCGGCTACACCTTC
TRBV10-3,TRBJ1-1,few,.,CAISVELEGGTSLNTEAFF,TGTGCCATCAGTGTAGAGTTAGAAGGCGGTACAAGCTTGAACACTGAAGCTTTCTTT
TRBV2,TRBJ2-1,.,TRBD1,CASSTTGGNEQFF,TGTGCCAGCAGTACGACAGGGGGCAATGAGCAGTTCTTC
TRBV12-2,TRBJ2-3,.,.,CASRLVPVARGRDTQYF,TGTGCAAGTCGCTTAGTACCGGTCGCTAGGGGGAGAGATACGCAGTATTTT
TRBV18,TRBJ1-2,once,TRBD1,CASRGTGIGSTYGYTF,TGTGCCAGCCGCGGGACAGGGATAGGGAGTACCTATGGCTACACCTTC
TRBV2,TRBJ2-5,few,.,CASRRETQYF,TGTGCCAGCAGGAGAGAGACCCAGTACTTC
TRBV2,TRBJ1-1,.,TRBD1,CASRWGQGTEAFF,TGTGCCAGCAGGTGGGGACAGGGGACTGAAGCTTTCTTT
TRBV6-5,TRBJ1-3,.,TRBD1,CASRSGTGDGNTIYF,TGTGCCAGCAGGTCCGGGACAGGAGACGGAAACACCATATATTTT
TRBV6-2/TRBV6-3,TRBJ1-2,.,.,CASSDVGRDSRGYTF,TGTGCCAGCAGTGACGTGGGCCGGGACTCGAGAGGCTACACCTTC
TRBV4-1,TRBJ2-2,.,.,CASSQLWATHTGELFF,TGCGCCAGCAGCCAACTTTGGGCTACTCACACCGGGGAGCTGTTTTTT
TRBV27,TRBJ1-2,.,.,CASSLNRAHGYTF,TGTGCCAGCAGTTTAAACAGGGCCCATGGCTACACCTTC